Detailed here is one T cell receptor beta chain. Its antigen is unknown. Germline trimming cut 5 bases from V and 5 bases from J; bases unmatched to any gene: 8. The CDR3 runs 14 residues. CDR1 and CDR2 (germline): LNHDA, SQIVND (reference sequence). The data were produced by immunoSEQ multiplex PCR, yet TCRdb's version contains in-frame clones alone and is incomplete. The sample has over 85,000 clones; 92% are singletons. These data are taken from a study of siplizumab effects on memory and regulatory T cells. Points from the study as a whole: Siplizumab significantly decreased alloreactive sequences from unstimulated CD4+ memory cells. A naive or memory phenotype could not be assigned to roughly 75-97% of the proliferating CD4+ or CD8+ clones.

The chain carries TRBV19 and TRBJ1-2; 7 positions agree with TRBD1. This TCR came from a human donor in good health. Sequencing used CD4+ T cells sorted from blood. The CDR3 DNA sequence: TGTGCCAGTAGTCCACAGGGGTCGGTATATGGCTACACCTTC. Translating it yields CASSPQGSVYGYTF.